This T cell receptor (beta chain) was sequenced during a study of Graves' ophthalmopathy and Graves' hyperthyroidism. RNA transcripts were the template, and TCR beta CDR3 regions were amplified from them. HTBI-primed RT-PCR formed the first round, and a multiplex PCR formed the second. TCRdb used MiXCR to reprocess the multiplex PCR reads, holding one entry per CDR3 protein. The sample holds hundreds of thousands of distinct CDR3 sequences, around a fifth seen once. Per germline, CDR1 MNHEY and CDR2 SVGAGI. V gave up 4 bases and J gave up 5 bases, with 11 bases separating them. The CDR3 has 13 amino acids.

The specimen was peripheral blood. The receptor was isolated from a woman younger than 30 with stable Graves' hyperthyroidism. Some clones in this sample may be carry-over from other donors' samples. This chain links TRBV6-5 with TRBJ2-5; D remains unclear. The CDR3 nucleotides are TGTGCCAGCAGTTCGGACCCTCGGGAGACCCAGTACTTC. Its protein is CASSSDPRETQYF.